Sequencing of this T cell receptor beta chain was carried out in a study of graft-versus-host responses after intestinal transplantation. The study, taken as a whole, reports: Detection of GvH clones occurred in recipient marrow, and some had their first appearance in ileum or blood. Across patients carrying graft-donor T cell macrochimerism, allografts held high graft-versus-host to host-versus-graft clonal ratios.

The CDR3 contains 18 residues. The V and J ends lost 3 bases and 2 bases, in that order; junction bases with no gene match: 7. CDR1 SGHVS and CDR2 FNYEAQ come from the germline V gene. Data came from immunoSEQ multiplex PCR; TCRdb stores just in-frame clones and leaves some out. The table records more than 75,000 clones, approximately 89% of them present only once. Concerning this clone: Its antigen is not identified.

The TCR was taken from a human donor who was the organ donor for an intestinal transplant. The rearrangement uses TRBV7-6 and TRBJ2-3; 14 nucleotides agree with TRBD2. This specimen consisted of unstimulated CD4+ T cells sorted from spleen or lymph node cells, obtained before transplant. The CDR3 loop is CASSLGLAGASYTDTQYF. CDR3 sequence (DNA): TGTGCCAGCAGCTTGGGACTAGCGGGGGCCTCTTACACAGATACGCAGTATTTT.